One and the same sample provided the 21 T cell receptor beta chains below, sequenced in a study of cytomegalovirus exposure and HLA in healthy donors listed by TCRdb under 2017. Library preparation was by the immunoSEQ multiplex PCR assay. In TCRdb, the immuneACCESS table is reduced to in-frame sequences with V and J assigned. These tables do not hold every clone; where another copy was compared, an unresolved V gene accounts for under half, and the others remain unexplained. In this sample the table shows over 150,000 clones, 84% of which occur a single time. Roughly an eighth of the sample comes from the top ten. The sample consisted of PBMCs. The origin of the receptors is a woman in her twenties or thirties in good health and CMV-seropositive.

The CDR3 spells CAWSVQLADNEQFF. CDR3 nucleotides: TGTGCCTGGAGTGTACAACTAGCGGACAATGAGCAGTTCTTC. This rearrangement joins TRBV30 to TRBJ2-1; 8 nucleotides align to TRBD2. Germline assignment: CDR1 GTSNPN and CDR2 SVGIG (reference sequence). This CDR3 contains 14 residues. Germline trimming cut 0 bases from V and 5 bases from J; bases unmatched to any gene: 3.

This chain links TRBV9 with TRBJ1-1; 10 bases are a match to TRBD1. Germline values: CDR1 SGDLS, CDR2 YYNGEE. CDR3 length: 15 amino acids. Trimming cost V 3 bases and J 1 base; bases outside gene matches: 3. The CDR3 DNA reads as TGTGCCAGCAGCGGGGACAGGGGAGGGAACACTGAAGCTTTCTTT. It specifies CASSGDRGGNTEAFF.

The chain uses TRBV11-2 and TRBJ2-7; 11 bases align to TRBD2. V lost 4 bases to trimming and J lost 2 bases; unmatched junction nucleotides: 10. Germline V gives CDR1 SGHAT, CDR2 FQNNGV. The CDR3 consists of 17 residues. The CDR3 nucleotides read TGTGCCAGCAGCTCTTCGACTAGCGGGATTTCTACCTACGAGCAGTACTTC. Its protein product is CASSSSTSGISTYEQYF. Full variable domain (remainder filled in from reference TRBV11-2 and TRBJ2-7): EAGVAQSPRYKIIEKRQSVAFWCNPISGHATLYWYQQILGQGPKLLIQFQNNGVVDDSQLPKDRFSAERLKGVDSTLKIQPAKLEDSAVYLCASSSSTSGISTYEQYFGPGTRLTVT.

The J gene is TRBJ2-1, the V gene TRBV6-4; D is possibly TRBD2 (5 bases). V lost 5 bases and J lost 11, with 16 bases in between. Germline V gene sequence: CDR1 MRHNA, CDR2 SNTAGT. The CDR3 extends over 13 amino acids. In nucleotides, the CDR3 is TGTGCCAGCAGTTATGGACTGGAGAATAAGCAGTTCTTC. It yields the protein CASSYGLENKQFF.

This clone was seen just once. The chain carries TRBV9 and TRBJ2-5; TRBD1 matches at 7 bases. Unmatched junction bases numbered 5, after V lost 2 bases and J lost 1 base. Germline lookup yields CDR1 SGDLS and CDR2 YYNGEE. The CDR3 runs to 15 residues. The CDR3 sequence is CASSVTGASQETQYF. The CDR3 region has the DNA TGTGCCAGCAGCGTCACAGGGGCGAGCCAAGAGACCCAGTACTTC. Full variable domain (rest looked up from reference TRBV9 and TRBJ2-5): DSGVTQTPKHLITATGQRVTLRCSPRSGDLSVYWYQQSLDQGLQFLIQYYNGEERAKGNILERFSAQQFPDLHSELNLSSLELGDSALYFCASSVTGASQETQYFGPGTRLLVL.

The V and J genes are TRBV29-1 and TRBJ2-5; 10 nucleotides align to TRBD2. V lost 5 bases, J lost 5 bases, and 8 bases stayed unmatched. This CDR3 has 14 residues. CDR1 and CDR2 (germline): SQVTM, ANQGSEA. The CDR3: CSVSGLAPEETQYF. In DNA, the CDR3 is TGCAGCGTTTCGGGACTAGCGCCAGAGGAGACCCAGTACTTC.

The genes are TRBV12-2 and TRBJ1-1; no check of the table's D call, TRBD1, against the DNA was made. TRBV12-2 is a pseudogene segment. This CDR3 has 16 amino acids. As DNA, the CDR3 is TGTGCAAGTCGCTTAGCTGCCGGGACAAAGAACACTGAAGCTTTCTTT. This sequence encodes CASRLAAGTKNTEAFF.

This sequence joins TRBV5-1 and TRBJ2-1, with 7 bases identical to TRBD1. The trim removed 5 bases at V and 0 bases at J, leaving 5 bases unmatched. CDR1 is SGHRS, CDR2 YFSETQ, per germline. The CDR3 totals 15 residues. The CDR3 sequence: CASRKGQSSYNEQFF. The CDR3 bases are TGCGCCAGCAGAAAGGGACAGAGCTCCTACAATGAGCAGTTCTTC.

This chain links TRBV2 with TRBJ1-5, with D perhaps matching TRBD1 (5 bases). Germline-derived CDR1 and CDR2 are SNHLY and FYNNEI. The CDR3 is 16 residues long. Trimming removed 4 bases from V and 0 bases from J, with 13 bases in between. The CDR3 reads CASSGPGDHSNQPQHF. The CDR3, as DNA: TGTGCCAGCAGTGGCCCGGGGGATCATAGCAATCAGCCCCAGCATTTT.

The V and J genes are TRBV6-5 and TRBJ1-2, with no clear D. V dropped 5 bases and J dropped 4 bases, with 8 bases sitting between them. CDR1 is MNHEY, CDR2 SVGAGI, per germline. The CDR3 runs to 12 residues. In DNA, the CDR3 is TGTGCCAGCAGTGTTCAGGTCTATGGCTACACCTTC. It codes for CASSVQVYGYTF.

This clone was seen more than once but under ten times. In DNA, the CDR3 is TGTGCCAGCAGCACACCTCTAGCGGAGGGTTCCTACGAGCAGTACTTC. This gives the protein CASSTPLAEGSYEQYF. This chain links TRBV5-6 with TRBJ2-7, with TRBD2 identical over 7 bases. The length of the CDR3 is 16 residues. Germline loops: CDR1 SGHDT, CDR2 YYEEEE. Trimming at V came to 4 bases and at J to 1 base, leaving 11 bases not matched to a gene. The full variable domain, in which reference TRBV5-6 and TRBJ2-7 provide the parts outside the CDR3, is DAGVTQSPTHLIKTRGQQVTLRCSPKSGHDTVSWYQQALGQGPQFIFQYYEEEERQRGNFPDRFSGHQFPNYSSELNVNALLLGDSALYLCASSTPLAEGSYEQYFGPGTRLTVT.

Here the CDR3 reads CASSGGELYEQYF. DNA for the CDR3: TGTGCCAGCAGCGGGGGAGAGCTCTACGAGCAGTACTTC. V is TRBV9 and J is TRBJ2-7; weak D call: TRBD2 (5 bases). Germline CDR1 and CDR2: SGDLS and YYNGEE. Trimming shortened V by 3 bases and J by 3 bases, and 10 bases separated the two germline ends. This CDR3 spans 13 amino acids.

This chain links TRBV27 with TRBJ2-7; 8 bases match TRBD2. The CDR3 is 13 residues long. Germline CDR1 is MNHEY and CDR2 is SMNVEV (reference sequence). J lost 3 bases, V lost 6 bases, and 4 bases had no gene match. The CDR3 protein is CASSAGGDYEQYF. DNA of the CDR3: TGTGCCAGCAGCGCCGGGGGGGACTACGAGCAGTACTTC.

In DNA, the CDR3 is TGTGCCAGCAGTGATAGAGACACCCCAGGCGACGAGCAGTACTTC. Encoded protein: CASSDRDTPGDEQYF. The chain employs TRBV25-1 and TRBJ2-7; no clear D. This CDR3 contains 15 residues. Trimming shortened V by 3 bases and J by 5 bases, and 17 bases separated the two germline ends. Per germline, CDR1 MGHDK and CDR2 SYGVNS.

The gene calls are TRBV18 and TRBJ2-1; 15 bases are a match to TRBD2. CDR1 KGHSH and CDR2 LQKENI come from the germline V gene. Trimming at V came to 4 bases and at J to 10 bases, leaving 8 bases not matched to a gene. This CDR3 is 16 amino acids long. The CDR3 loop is CASSRPGLAGGWEQFF. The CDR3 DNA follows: TGTGCCAGCTCACGGCCGGGACTAGCGGGAGGATGGGAGCAGTTCTTC. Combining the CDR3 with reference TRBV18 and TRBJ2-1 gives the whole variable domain NAGVMQNPRHLVRRRGQEARLRCSPMKGHSHVYWYRQLPEEGLKFMVYLQKENIIDESGMPKERFSAEFPKEGPSILRIQQVVRGDSAAYFCASSRPGLAGGWEQFFGPGTRLTVL.

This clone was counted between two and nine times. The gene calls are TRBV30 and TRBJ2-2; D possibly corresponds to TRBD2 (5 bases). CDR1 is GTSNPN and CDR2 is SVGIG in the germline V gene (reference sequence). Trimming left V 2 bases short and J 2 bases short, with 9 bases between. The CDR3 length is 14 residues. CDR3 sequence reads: CAWSMSSNTGELFF. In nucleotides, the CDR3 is TGTGCCTGGAGTATGTCTAGCAACACCGGGGAGCTGTTTTTT.

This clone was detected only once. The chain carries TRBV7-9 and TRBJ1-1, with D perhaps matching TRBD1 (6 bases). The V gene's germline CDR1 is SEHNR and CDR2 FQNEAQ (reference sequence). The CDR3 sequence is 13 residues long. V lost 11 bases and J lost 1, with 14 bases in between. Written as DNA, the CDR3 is TGTGCCGCCACCGGGACACAGAACACTGAAGCTTTCTTT. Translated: CAATGTQNTEAFF.

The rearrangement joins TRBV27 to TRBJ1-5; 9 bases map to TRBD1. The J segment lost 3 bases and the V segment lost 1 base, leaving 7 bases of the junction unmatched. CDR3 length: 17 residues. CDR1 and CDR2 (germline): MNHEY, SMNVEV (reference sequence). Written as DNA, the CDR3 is TGTGCCAGCAGTTTATTCGGGACAGGGTCGTTCAATCAGCCCCAGCATTTT. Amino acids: CASSLFGTGSFNQPQHF.

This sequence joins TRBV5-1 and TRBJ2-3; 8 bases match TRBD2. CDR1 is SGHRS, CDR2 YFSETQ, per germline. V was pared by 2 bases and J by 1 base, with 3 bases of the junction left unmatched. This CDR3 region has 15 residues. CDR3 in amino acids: CASSFREGGTDTQYF. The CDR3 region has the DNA TGCGCCAGCAGCTTCCGGGAGGGCGGCACAGATACGCAGTATTTT. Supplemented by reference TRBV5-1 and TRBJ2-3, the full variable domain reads KAGVTQTPRYLIKTRGQQVTLSCSPISGHRSVSWYQQTPGQGLQFLFEYFSETQRNKGNFPGRFSGRQFSNSRSEMNVSTLELGDSALYLCASSFREGGTDTQYFGPGTRLTVL.

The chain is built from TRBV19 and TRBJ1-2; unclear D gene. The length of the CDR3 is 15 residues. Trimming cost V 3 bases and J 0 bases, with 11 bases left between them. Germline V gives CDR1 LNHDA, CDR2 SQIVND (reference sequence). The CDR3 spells CASSIFAGANYGYTF. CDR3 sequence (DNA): TGTGCCAGTAGTATTTTCGCGGGAGCTAACTATGGCTACACCTTC.

CDR3 nucleotides: TGTGCCTGGAGTGTATCCGGTTTTACTGAAGCTTTCTTT. Translated: CAWSVSGFTEAFF. The V gene is TRBV30, the J gene TRBJ1-1; D call uncertain. CDR1 is GTSNPN, CDR2 SVGIG, per germline (reference sequence). The CDR3 contains 13 residues. Trimming stripped 0 bases from V and 5 bases from J, with 10 bases between.